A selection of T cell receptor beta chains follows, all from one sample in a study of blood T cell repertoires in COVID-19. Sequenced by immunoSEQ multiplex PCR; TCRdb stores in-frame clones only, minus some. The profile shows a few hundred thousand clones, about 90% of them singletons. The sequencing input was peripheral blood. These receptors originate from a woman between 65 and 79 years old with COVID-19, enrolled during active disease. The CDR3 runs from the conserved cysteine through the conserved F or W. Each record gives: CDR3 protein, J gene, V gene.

cdr3_aa: CASSSQPRAPLHF; j_call: TRBJ1-6; v_call: TRBV19
cdr3_aa: CASSPEVQGRDYGYTF; j_call: TRBJ1-2; v_call: TRBV4-2
cdr3_aa: CASSQTGTGVGTEAFF; j_call: TRBJ1-1; v_call: TRBV4-1
cdr3_aa: CASSLGQSNTGELFF; j_call: TRBJ2-2; v_call: TRBV5-1
cdr3_aa: CASSLGQDQPQHF; j_call: TRBJ1-5; v_call: TRBV7-2
cdr3_aa: CASSASSGRGTGELFF; j_call: TRBJ2-2; v_call: TRBV9
cdr3_aa: CASTAGRVSDTQYF; j_call: TRBJ2-3; v_call: TRBV9
cdr3_aa: CASSQEPRGQGAYEQYF; j_call: TRBJ2-7; v_call: TRBV4-1
cdr3_aa: CASSLSGGSNQPQHF; j_call: TRBJ1-5; v_call: TRBV11-2
cdr3_aa: CASSFGLGDNSPLHF; j_call: TRBJ1-6; v_call: TRBV7-2
cdr3_aa: CSVAGHGKNIQYF; j_call: TRBJ2-4; v_call: TRBV29-1
cdr3_aa: CASSFRGYGYTF; j_call: TRBJ1-2; v_call: TRBV28
cdr3_aa: CSAGRGGSIHEQYF; j_call: TRBJ2-7; v_call: TRBV29-1
cdr3_aa: CASSYRGNPTDTQYF; j_call: TRBJ2-3; v_call: TRBV6-5
cdr3_aa: CSVLERNTEAFF; j_call: TRBJ1-1; v_call: TRBV29-1
cdr3_aa: CASSIGAGRTGELFF; j_call: TRBJ2-2; v_call: TRBV19
cdr3_aa: CASSLSAGNYEQYF; j_call: TRBJ2-7; v_call: TRBV28
cdr3_aa: CASSIPGANYGYTF; j_call: TRBJ1-2; v_call: TRBV19
cdr3_aa: CASSEAFYGYTF; j_call: TRBJ1-2; v_call: TRBV28
cdr3_aa: CASSFLQGAKVYEQYF; j_call: TRBJ2-7; v_call: TRBV27
cdr3_aa: CASRYRGHTDTQYF; j_call: TRBJ2-3; v_call: TRBV7-2
cdr3_aa: CASSIATQAYSEAFF; j_call: TRBJ1-1; v_call: TRBV19
cdr3_aa: CASSMGGRLDQPQHF; j_call: TRBJ1-5; v_call: TRBV19
cdr3_aa: CARRQGRWQPQHF; j_call: TRBJ1-5; v_call: TRBV27
cdr3_aa: CASSGWAIHYGYTF; j_call: TRBJ1-2; v_call: TRBV19
cdr3_aa: CASSSPRPGVHGYTF; j_call: TRBJ1-2; v_call: TRBV7-9
cdr3_aa: CASSSDRVSDGYTF; j_call: TRBJ1-2; v_call: TRBV6-2/TRBV6-3
cdr3_aa: CASSYSSQPQHF; j_call: TRBJ1-5; v_call: TRBV6-2/TRBV6-3
cdr3_aa: CASSSQATGSLFGYTF; j_call: TRBJ1-2; v_call: TRBV19
cdr3_aa: CASSLWGVANEKLFF; j_call: TRBJ1-4; v_call: TRBV5-1
cdr3_aa: CASSPGLFTGELFF; j_call: TRBJ2-2; v_call: TRBV6-2/TRBV6-3
cdr3_aa: CASSLDIGDRADEQYF; j_call: TRBJ2-7; v_call: TRBV11-3
cdr3_aa: CASSPPTGNTIYF; j_call: TRBJ1-3; v_call: TRBV7-3
cdr3_aa: CASSRFEADASYNEQFF; j_call: TRBJ2-1; v_call: TRBV18
cdr3_aa: CASTQGGRDTEAFF; j_call: TRBJ1-1; v_call: TRBV4-2
cdr3_aa: CASSYRGGGYTF; j_call: TRBJ1-2; v_call: TRBV6-6
cdr3_aa: CSVLRLEEQFF; j_call: TRBJ2-1; v_call: TRBV20-1
cdr3_aa: CASSYTGGDGYTF; j_call: TRBJ1-2; v_call: TRBV6-2/TRBV6-3
cdr3_aa: CASSLRLATNTGELFF; j_call: TRBJ2-2; v_call: TRBV28
cdr3_aa: CASSLGAGATTEAFF; j_call: TRBJ1-1; v_call: TRBV11-2
cdr3_aa: CASSLASGSSYEQYF; j_call: TRBJ2-7; v_call: TRBV7-2
cdr3_aa: CASSDLEKLFF; j_call: TRBJ1-4; v_call: TRBV2